The rows below give T cell receptor beta chains drawn from one sample of a study of Tregs in tolerant kidney transplant recipients. Measured with immunoSEQ multiplex PCR; TCRdb has only the in-frame clones, and not every one. This sample has about 69,000 clones, with 85% to 90% found just once. Sequencing used CD4+ T cells from blood, obtained before the transplant. These receptors all come from a human donor who received a combined kidney and bone marrow transplant. The CDR3 runs from the conserved cysteine through the conserved F or W. A D gene is named only where the DNA matches it firmly. A row's size may be missing; if present it is once, few, many or a size class.

clone size: .; V gene: TRBV9; J gene: TRBJ2-3; D gene: TRBD2; CDR3 DNA: TGTGCCAGCAGCGTAGCAACTAGCGGTAGCACAGATACGCAGTATTTT; CDR3 protein: CASSVATSGSTDTQYF
clone size: .; V gene: TRBV28; J gene: TRBJ2-3; D gene: TRBD2; CDR3 DNA: TGTGCCAGCAGTGACGGGACTAGCCGCACAGATACGCAGTATTTT; CDR3 protein: CASSDGTSRTDTQYF
clone size: .; V gene: TRBV19; J gene: TRBJ1-5; D gene: TRBD1; CDR3 DNA: TGTGCCAGTAGTATAGATTTGGAGGCAGGGGGTCAGCCCCAGCATTTT; CDR3 protein: CASSIDLEAGGQPQHF
clone size: .; V gene: TRBV5-1; J gene: TRBJ2-5; D gene: TRBD2; CDR3 DNA: TGCGCCAGCAGCTTGGCCAGGGGGACTAGCGGGATCGATGAGACCCAGTACTTC; CDR3 protein: CASSLARGTSGIDETQYF
clone size: .; V gene: TRBV21-1; J gene: TRBJ2-4; D gene: .; CDR3 DNA: TGTGCCAGGATGGAGGGGTACTATTCCAAAAACATTCAGTACTTC; CDR3 protein: CARMEGYYSKNIQYF
clone size: .; V gene: TRBV18; J gene: TRBJ2-3; D gene: .; CDR3 DNA: TGTGCCAGCTCACCGGAGGGTGGCACAGATACGCAGTATTTT; CDR3 protein: CASSPEGGTDTQYF
clone size: few; V gene: TRBV9; J gene: TRBJ2-7; D gene: .; CDR3 DNA: TGTGCCAGCGTACTGGGGCTTTACGAGCAGTACTTC; CDR3 protein: CASVLGLYEQYF
clone size: few; V gene: TRBV6-1; J gene: TRBJ1-2; D gene: .; CDR3 DNA: TGTGCCAGCAGTGACGGACAGACGATCTATGGCTACACCTTC; CDR3 protein: CASSDGQTIYGYTF
clone size: once; V gene: TRBV5-4; J gene: TRBJ2-7; D gene: TRBD1; CDR3 DNA: TGTGCCAGCAGCTTGGATCGGACAGGGGACGACGAGCAGTACTTC; CDR3 protein: CASSLDRTGDDEQYF
clone size: .; V gene: TRBV7-2; J gene: TRBJ2-7; D gene: TRBD1; CDR3 DNA: TGTGCCAGCAGCTCTAGATTGCCAACGACAGGGCACCTGGACGAGCAGTACTTC; CDR3 protein: CASSSRLPTTGHLDEQYF
clone size: .; V gene: TRBV21-1; J gene: TRBJ2-7; D gene: .; CDR3 DNA: TGTGCCAGCAGCAAAGGCAAGCGGGCTACCTACGAGCAGTACTTC; CDR3 protein: CASSKGKRATYEQYF
clone size: .; V gene: TRBV5-8; J gene: TRBJ2-7; D gene: .; CDR3 DNA: TGTGCCAGCAGCCTCCAAGGGGGAACCTACGAGCAGTACTTC; CDR3 protein: CASSLQGGTYEQYF
clone size: once; V gene: TRBV6-1; J gene: TRBJ2-7; D gene: .; CDR3 DNA: TGTGCCAGCTCCCCTATCTACGAGCAGTACTTC; CDR3 protein: CASSPIYEQYF
clone size: .; V gene: TRBV11-2; J gene: TRBJ1-4; D gene: TRBD1; CDR3 DNA: TGTGCCAGCAGCCTAGGGACAGCCACAACTAATGAAAAACTGTTTTTT; CDR3 protein: CASSLGTATTNEKLFF
clone size: .; V gene: TRBV11-2; J gene: TRBJ2-3; D gene: TRBD2; CDR3 DNA: TGTGCCAGCAGCTTATCATTAGCGGGAGGGCCTGGGGATACGCAGTATTTT; CDR3 protein: CASSLSLAGGPGDTQYF
clone size: .; V gene: TRBV14; J gene: TRBJ1-2; D gene: .; CDR3 DNA: TGTGCCAGCAGCCAAGATACAGTCTATGGCTACACCTTC; CDR3 protein: CASSQDTVYGYTF
clone size: .; V gene: TRBV25-1; J gene: TRBJ2-1; D gene: .; CDR3 DNA: TGTGCCACCGGCGGACAGCTAGACACCTACAATGAGCAGTTCTTC; CDR3 protein: CATGGQLDTYNEQFF
clone size: .; V gene: TRBV7-2; J gene: TRBJ1-5; D gene: .; CDR3 DNA: TGTGCCAGCAGCCCCCTCGCAGGAAGCAATCAGCCCCAGCATTTT; CDR3 protein: CASSPLAGSNQPQHF
clone size: .; V gene: TRBV6-4; J gene: TRBJ2-1; D gene: TRBD2; CDR3 DNA: TGTGCCAGTACTCGACTAGCGGGAAAAACGCATGAGCAGTTCTTC; CDR3 protein: CASTRLAGKTHEQFF
clone size: .; V gene: TRBV7-2; J gene: TRBJ2-2; D gene: TRBD2; CDR3 DNA: TGTGCCAGCAGCTCGCCGACTAGCGTCGGGGAGCTGTTTTTT; CDR3 protein: CASSSPTSVGELFF
clone size: .; V gene: TRBV9; J gene: TRBJ2-5; D gene: .; CDR3 DNA: TGTGCCAGCAGCGTAGTAGGGGAAGGGGATCAAGAGACCCAGTACTTC; CDR3 protein: CASSVVGEGDQETQYF
clone size: .; V gene: TRBV2; J gene: TRBJ2-1; D gene: TRBD2; CDR3 DNA: TGTGCCAGCATGACACTAGCGGGACCTAATGAGCAGTTCTTC; CDR3 protein: CASMTLAGPNEQFF
clone size: .; V gene: TRBV27; J gene: TRBJ2-7; D gene: TRBD2; CDR3 DNA: TGTGCCAGCAGTTTACGTAGCGGGAGGCTCTACGAGCAGTACTTC; CDR3 protein: CASSLRSGRLYEQYF
clone size: .; V gene: TRBV6-1; J gene: TRBJ1-5; D gene: .; CDR3 DNA: TGTGCCAGCAGTTTGACGCCAGGTAACATTCAGCCCCAGCATTTT; CDR3 protein: CASSLTPGNIQPQHF
clone size: .; V gene: TRBV6-5; J gene: TRBJ2-3; D gene: TRBD2; CDR3 DNA: TGTGCCAGCGGTCTAGCGGGAGGGCCAGATACGCAGTATTTT; CDR3 protein: CASGLAGGPDTQYF
clone size: .; V gene: TRBV5-1; J gene: TRBJ1-4; D gene: .; CDR3 DNA: TGCGCCAGCAGCTTGGGGCCGCAACAGGGAACTAATGAAAAACTGTTTTTT; CDR3 protein: CASSLGPQQGTNEKLFF
clone size: .; V gene: TRBV7-2; J gene: TRBJ2-1; D gene: .; CDR3 DNA: TGTGCCAGCAGCTTAGCAGGGCAGGGCTCCTACAATGAGCAGTTCTTC; CDR3 protein: CASSLAGQGSYNEQFF
clone size: .; V gene: TRBV5-6; J gene: TRBJ2-5; D gene: .; CDR3 DNA: TGTGCCAGCAGTGGTGGGAGAGGGGAGACCCAGTACTTC; CDR3 protein: CASSGGRGETQYF
clone size: .; V gene: TRBV5-1; J gene: TRBJ2-2; D gene: TRBD2; CDR3 DNA: TGCGCCAGCAGCCAAAGGACTAGCGGAATCGCGAACACCGGGGAGCTGTTTTTT; CDR3 protein: CASSQRTSGIANTGELFF
clone size: .; V gene: TRBV5-1; J gene: TRBJ2-7; D gene: .; CDR3 DNA: TGCGCCAGCAGCACCCAGGGGCCCGAGTTGGGGGAGCAGTACTTC; CDR3 protein: CASSTQGPELGEQYF
clone size: .; V gene: TRBV28; J gene: TRBJ1-5; D gene: TRBD1; CDR3 DNA: TGTGCCAGCAGCTCCGGACAGGGTGGTCAGCCCCAGCATTTT; CDR3 protein: CASSSGQGGQPQHF
clone size: few; V gene: TRBV25-1; J gene: TRBJ1-4; D gene: .; CDR3 DNA: TGTGCCAGCAGTAATGCGGAAGCGGGTCGTGAACTGTTTTTT; CDR3 protein: CASSNAEAGRELFF
clone size: .; V gene: TRBV28; J gene: TRBJ2-5; D gene: .; CDR3 DNA: TGTGCCAGCAGTTATAGGACACTTCAAGAGACCCAGTACTTC; CDR3 protein: CASSYRTLQETQYF
clone size: .; V gene: TRBV29-1; J gene: TRBJ2-7; D gene: .; CDR3 DNA: TGCAGCGTCGCCGGGGACACCTACGAGCAGTACTTC; CDR3 protein: CSVAGDTYEQYF
clone size: .; V gene: TRBV9; J gene: TRBJ2-1; D gene: .; CDR3 DNA: TGTGCCAGCAGCGTAACCTTCTACTACAATGAGCAGTTCTTC; CDR3 protein: CASSVTFYYNEQFF
clone size: .; V gene: TRBV6-5; J gene: TRBJ2-1; D gene: TRBD2; CDR3 DNA: TGTGCCAGCAGCAGGACTAGCGCCTATGAGCAGTTCTTC; CDR3 protein: CASSRTSAYEQFF
clone size: .; V gene: TRBV11-2; J gene: TRBJ1-2; D gene: .; CDR3 DNA: TGTGCCAGCAGCTTTGGGGGGGCCCTAGGGGGCTACACCTTC; CDR3 protein: CASSFGGALGGYTF
clone size: .; V gene: TRBV27; J gene: TRBJ1-5; D gene: .; CDR3 DNA: TGTGCCAGCAGTTTTGAGCCGGGAATCAGCCCCCAGCATTTT; CDR3 protein: CASSFEPGISPQHF
clone size: .; V gene: TRBV5-1; J gene: TRBJ1-3; D gene: .; CDR3 DNA: TGCGCCAGCAGCTTGGACCCAGGTACTGGAAACACCATATATTTT; CDR3 protein: CASSLDPGTGNTIYF
clone size: .; V gene: TRBV10-3; J gene: TRBJ1-5; D gene: TRBD1; CDR3 DNA: TGTGCCATCAGTACAGGGGCGAATAGCAATCAGCCCCAGCATTTT; CDR3 protein: CAISTGANSNQPQHF
clone size: few; V gene: TRBV7-9; J gene: TRBJ2-5; D gene: TRBD2; CDR3 DNA: TGTGCCAGCAGTACGGGACTAGCGGGAGCAGAGACCCAGTACTTC; CDR3 protein: CASSTGLAGAETQYF
clone size: .; V gene: TRBV5-1; J gene: TRBJ2-1; D gene: .; CDR3 DNA: TGCGCCAGCAGCGCAACTAGCAGAGGCGATGAGCAGTTCTTC; CDR3 protein: CASSATSRGDEQFF
clone size: .; V gene: TRBV30; J gene: TRBJ2-5; D gene: .; CDR3 DNA: TGTGCCTGGAGTGTACTGATGGAAGAGACCCAGTACTTC; CDR3 protein: CAWSVLMEETQYF
clone size: .; V gene: TRBV28; J gene: TRBJ2-7; D gene: .; CDR3 DNA: TGTGCCACCCTGGGGGCGTACGAGCAGTACTTC; CDR3 protein: CATLGAYEQYF
clone size: .; V gene: TRBV15; J gene: TRBJ1-3; D gene: .; CDR3 DNA: TGTGCCACCAGCAGAGATCGGGGGGTAGCAGGAAACACCATATATTTT; CDR3 protein: CATSRDRGVAGNTIYF
clone size: .; V gene: TRBV5-1; J gene: TRBJ2-2; D gene: .; CDR3 DNA: TGCGCCAGCAGCTGGGACATAACCGGGGAGCTGTTTTTT; CDR3 protein: CASSWDITGELFF
clone size: .; V gene: TRBV29-1; J gene: TRBJ1-4; D gene: TRBD1; CDR3 DNA: TGCAGCGTCGCGGGACAGGGTCTTGAAAAACTGTTTTTT; CDR3 protein: CSVAGQGLEKLFF
clone size: .; V gene: TRBV5-6; J gene: TRBJ2-3; D gene: TRBD2; CDR3 DNA: TGTGCCAGCAGCGTTTCTAGCGGGAGTGTGTCAGATACGCAGTATTTT; CDR3 protein: CASSVSSGSVSDTQYF
clone size: .; V gene: TRBV11-2; J gene: TRBJ2-2; D gene: TRBD1; CDR3 DNA: TGTGCCAGCAGCCCAGAGATTTGGCAGGGGGCACGAGTCACCGGGGAGCTGTTTTTT; CDR3 protein: CASSPEIWQGARVTGELFF
clone size: .; V gene: TRBV29-1; J gene: TRBJ2-5; D gene: .; CDR3 DNA: TGCAGCGTTAAAAGGGCAGGGAAACAAGAGACCCAGTACTTC; CDR3 protein: CSVKRAGKQETQYF
clone size: .; V gene: TRBV28; J gene: TRBJ2-5; D gene: .; CDR3 DNA: TGTGCCAGCAGTTTCACTAGGGAAGGGACCCAGTACTTC; CDR3 protein: CASSFTREGTQYF
clone size: .; V gene: TRBV28; J gene: TRBJ2-4; D gene: .; CDR3 DNA: TGTGCCAGCAAGGAGACCGTGGCCCCCAAAAACATTCAGTACTTC; CDR3 protein: CASKETVAPKNIQYF
clone size: .; V gene: TRBV5-4; J gene: TRBJ2-5; D gene: TRBD1; CDR3 DNA: TGTGCCAGCAGCTTGCAACAGGGGATAGAGACCCAGTACTTC; CDR3 protein: CASSLQQGIETQYF
clone size: .; V gene: TRBV27; J gene: TRBJ1-1; D gene: .; CDR3 DNA: TGTGCCAGCAGTTTATGGGGGCCCCAATTGAACACTGAAGCTTTCTTT; CDR3 protein: CASSLWGPQLNTEAFF
clone size: .; V gene: TRBV6-1; J gene: TRBJ1-1; D gene: .; CDR3 DNA: TGTGCCAGCAGTGGGTTGAGGGGGACTGAAGCTTTCTTT; CDR3 protein: CASSGLRGTEAFF
clone size: .; V gene: TRBV11-2; J gene: TRBJ2-6; D gene: .; CDR3 DNA: TGTGCCAGCAGGTCGTCTGGGGCCAACGTCCTGACTTTC; CDR3 protein: CASRSSGANVLTF